This T cell receptor (beta chain) was observed in a study of cytomegalovirus exposure and HLA in healthy donors. General observations from the study: The study reported that TCR beta sequences accurately predicted HLA-A and HLA-B alleles in most subjects. Per a later analysis, HLA-associated TCR beta chains showed more clonal expansion than other, equally common TCR beta chains.

The PCR used 60 Vbeta and 13 Jbeta primers. In the original analysis: In a later analysis, 8.5 million to 14 million of 83 million or so unique beta chains occurred in at least two donors. Clones were sequenced by immunoSEQ multiplex PCR, and TCRdb holds only the in-frame ones, with some missing. V, J and clone size were drawn from that table, and D and trimming were deduced from the DNA. The sample has 150,000 to 200,000 clones, over 75% seen once. CDR3 length: 15 amino acids. Looked up from germline, CDR1 is MNHEY and CDR2 is SMNVEV (reference sequence). Trimming removed 4 bases from V and 5 bases from J; junction bases left unmatched: 3. A note on this clone: The antigen remains undetermined.

The source of this sequence is a woman aged 45-65 years in good health and CMV-seronegative. Sequenced: PBMCs. This chain uses TRBV27 with TRBJ2-3; 13 bases are a match to TRBD2. Written as DNA, the CDR3 is TGTGCCAGCAGTTACTGGACTAGCGGGAGAGATACGCAGTATTTT. This sequence encodes CASSYWTSGRDTQYF.